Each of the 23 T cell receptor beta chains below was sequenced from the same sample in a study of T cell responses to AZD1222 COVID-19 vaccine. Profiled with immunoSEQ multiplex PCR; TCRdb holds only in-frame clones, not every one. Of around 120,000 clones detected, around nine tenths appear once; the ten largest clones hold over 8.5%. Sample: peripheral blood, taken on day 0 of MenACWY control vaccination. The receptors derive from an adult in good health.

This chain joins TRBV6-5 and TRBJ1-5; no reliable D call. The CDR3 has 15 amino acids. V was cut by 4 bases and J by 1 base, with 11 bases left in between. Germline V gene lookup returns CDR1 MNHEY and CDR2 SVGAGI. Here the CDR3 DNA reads TGTGCCAGCAGTTTGAGAAAGGCAAGCAATCAGCCCCAGCATTTT. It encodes CASSLRKASNQPQHF.

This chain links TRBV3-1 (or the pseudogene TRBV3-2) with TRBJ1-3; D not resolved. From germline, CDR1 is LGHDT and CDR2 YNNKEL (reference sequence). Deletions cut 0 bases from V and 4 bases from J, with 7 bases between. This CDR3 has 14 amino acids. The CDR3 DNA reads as TGTGCCAGCAGCCAAGATCTTCTCGGAAACACCATATATTTT. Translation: CASSQDLLGNTIYF.

Here the CDR3 reads CASSLMGQGNYGYTF. CDR3 nucleotide sequence: TGCGCCAGCAGCTTGATGGGACAGGGGAACTATGGCTACACCTTC. The chain couples TRBV5-1 to TRBJ1-2, with 10 positions matching TRBD1. V lost 1 base to trimming and J lost 2 bases; unmatched junction nucleotides: 2. CDR1 and CDR2 from the germline V gene are SGHRS and YFSETQ. The CDR3 spans 15 residues.

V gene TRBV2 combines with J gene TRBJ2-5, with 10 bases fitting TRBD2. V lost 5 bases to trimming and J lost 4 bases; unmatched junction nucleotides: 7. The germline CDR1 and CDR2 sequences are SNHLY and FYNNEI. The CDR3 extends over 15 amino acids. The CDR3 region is CASSWTSGGGETQYF. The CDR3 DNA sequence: TGTGCCAGCAGTTGGACTAGCGGAGGGGGAGAGACCCAGTACTTC.

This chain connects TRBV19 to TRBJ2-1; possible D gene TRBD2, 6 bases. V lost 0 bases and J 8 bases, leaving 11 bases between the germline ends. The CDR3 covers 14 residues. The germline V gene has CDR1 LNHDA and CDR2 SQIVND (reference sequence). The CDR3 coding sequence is TGTGCCAGTAGTATAGATCGGGGGAGTTATGAGCAGTTCTTC. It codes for CASSIDRGSYEQFF.

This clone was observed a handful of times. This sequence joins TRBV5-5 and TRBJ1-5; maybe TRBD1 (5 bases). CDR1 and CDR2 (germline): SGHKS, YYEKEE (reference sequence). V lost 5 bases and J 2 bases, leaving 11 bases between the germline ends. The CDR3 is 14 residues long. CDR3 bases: TGTGCCAGCAGACTAGGGGTGGGCAATCAGCCCCAGCATTTT. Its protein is CASRLGVGNQPQHF.

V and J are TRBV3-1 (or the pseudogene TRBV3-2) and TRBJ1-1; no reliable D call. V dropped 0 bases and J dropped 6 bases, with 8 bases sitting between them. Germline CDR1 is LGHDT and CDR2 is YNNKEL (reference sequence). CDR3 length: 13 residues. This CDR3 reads CASSQEGIAEAFF. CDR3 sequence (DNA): TGTGCCAGCAGCCAAGAGGGGATCGCTGAAGCTTTCTTT.

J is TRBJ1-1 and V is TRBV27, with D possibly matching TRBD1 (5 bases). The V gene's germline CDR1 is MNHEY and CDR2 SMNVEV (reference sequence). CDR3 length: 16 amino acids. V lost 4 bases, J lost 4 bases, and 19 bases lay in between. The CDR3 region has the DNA TGTGCCAGCAGTTCCCCCTCCACGGGGGGAATCACTGAAGCTTTCTTT. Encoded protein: CASSSPSTGGITEAFF.

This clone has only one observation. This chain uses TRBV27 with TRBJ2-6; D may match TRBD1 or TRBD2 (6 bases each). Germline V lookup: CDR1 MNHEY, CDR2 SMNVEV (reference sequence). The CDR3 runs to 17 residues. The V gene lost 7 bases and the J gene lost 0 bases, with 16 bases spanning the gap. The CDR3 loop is CASTLRGAPSGANVLTF. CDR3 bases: TGTGCCAGCACCTTGAGGGGGGCCCCCTCTGGGGCCAACGTCCTGACTTTC.

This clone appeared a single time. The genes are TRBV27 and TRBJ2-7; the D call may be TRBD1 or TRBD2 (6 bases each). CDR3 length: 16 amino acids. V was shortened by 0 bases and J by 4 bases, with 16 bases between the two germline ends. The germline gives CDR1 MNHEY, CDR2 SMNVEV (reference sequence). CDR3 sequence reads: CASSLSGGGPGYEQYF. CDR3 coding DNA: TGTGCCAGCAGTTTATCCGGAGGGGGGCCGGGATACGAGCAGTACTTC.

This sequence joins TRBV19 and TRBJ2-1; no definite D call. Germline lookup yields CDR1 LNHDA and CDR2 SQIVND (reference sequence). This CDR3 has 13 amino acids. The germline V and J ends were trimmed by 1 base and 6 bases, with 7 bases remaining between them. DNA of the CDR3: TGTGCCAGTAGTATAGTACTCGGCAATGAGCAGTTCTTC. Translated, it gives CASSIVLGNEQFF.

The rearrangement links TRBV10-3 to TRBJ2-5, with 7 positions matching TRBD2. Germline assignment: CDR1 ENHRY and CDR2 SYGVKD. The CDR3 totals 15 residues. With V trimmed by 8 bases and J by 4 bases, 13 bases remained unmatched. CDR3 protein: CAIGRGTGATETQYF. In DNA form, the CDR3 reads TGTGCCATCGGGCGGGGGACGGGAGCGACAGAGACCCAGTACTTC.

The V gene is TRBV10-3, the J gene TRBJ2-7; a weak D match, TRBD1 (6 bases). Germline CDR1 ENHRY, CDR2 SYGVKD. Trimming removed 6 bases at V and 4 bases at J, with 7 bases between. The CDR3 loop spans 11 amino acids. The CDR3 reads CAISRGYEQYF. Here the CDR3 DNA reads TGTGCCATCAGCAGGGGTTACGAGCAGTACTTC.

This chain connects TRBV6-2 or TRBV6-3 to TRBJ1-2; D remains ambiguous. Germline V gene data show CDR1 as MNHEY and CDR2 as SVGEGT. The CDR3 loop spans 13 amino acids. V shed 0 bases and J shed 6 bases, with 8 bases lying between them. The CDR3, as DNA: TGTGCCAGCAGTTACTCCGGGTTGGATGGCTACACCTTC. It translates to CASSYSGLDGYTF.

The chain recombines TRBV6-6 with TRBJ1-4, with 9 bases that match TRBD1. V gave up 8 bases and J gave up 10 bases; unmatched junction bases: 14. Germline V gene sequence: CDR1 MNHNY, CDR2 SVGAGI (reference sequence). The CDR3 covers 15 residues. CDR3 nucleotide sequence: TGTGCCAGCGGCACCTCCGGGACAGGGTTGGGAAAACTGTTTTTT. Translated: CASGTSGTGLGKLFF.

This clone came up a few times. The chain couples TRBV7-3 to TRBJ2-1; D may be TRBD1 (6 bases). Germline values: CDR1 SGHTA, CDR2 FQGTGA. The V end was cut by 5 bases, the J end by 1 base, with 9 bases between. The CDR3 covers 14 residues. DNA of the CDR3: TGTGCCAGCAGCGTTGACAGGTCCTACAATGAGCAGTTCTTC. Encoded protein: CASSVDRSYNEQFF.

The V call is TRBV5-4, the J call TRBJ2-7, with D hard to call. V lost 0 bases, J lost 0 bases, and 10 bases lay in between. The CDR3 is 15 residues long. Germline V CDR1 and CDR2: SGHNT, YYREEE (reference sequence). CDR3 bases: TGTGCCAGCAGCTTGGACGGCCTTAGCTCCTACGAGCAGTACTTC. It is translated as CASSLDGLSSYEQYF.

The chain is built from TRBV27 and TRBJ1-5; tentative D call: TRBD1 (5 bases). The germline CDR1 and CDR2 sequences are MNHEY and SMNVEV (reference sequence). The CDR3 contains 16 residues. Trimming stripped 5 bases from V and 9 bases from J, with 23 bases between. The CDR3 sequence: CASSPAPPGSPRPQHF. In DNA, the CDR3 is TGTGCCAGCAGTCCGGCACCTCCAGGGTCCCCCCGGCCCCAGCATTTT.

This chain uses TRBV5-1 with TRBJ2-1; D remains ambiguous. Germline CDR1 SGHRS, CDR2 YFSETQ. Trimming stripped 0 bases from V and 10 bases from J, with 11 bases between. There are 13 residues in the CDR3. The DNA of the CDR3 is TGCGCCAGCAGCTTGGACCCCAACGGGGAGCAGTTCTTC. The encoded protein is CASSLDPNGEQFF.

The CDR3 bases are TGTGCCAGCAGTTACTCCGGGGGGCTCTACAATGAGCAGTTCTTC. It yields the protein CASSYSGGLYNEQFF. This sequence joins TRBV6-5 and TRBJ2-1; possibly TRBD2 for D (7 bases). There are 15 residues in the CDR3. CDR1 is MNHEY and CDR2 is SVGAGI in the germline V gene. Trimming pared 0 bases from V and 3 bases from J, leaving 9 bases between.

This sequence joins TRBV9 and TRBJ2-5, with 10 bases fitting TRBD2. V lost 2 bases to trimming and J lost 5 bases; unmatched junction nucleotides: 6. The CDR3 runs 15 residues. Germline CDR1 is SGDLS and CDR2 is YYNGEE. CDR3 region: CASSVSGRGIETQYF. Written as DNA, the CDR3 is TGTGCCAGCAGCGTGAGCGGGAGGGGGATTGAGACCCAGTACTTC.

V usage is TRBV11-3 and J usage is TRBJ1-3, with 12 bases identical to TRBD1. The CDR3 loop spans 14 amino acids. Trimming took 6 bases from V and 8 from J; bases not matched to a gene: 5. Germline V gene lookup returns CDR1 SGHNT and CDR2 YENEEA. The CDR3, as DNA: TGTGCCAGCAGGGGACAGGGGGCGATGGACACCATATATTTT. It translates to CASRGQGAMDTIYF.

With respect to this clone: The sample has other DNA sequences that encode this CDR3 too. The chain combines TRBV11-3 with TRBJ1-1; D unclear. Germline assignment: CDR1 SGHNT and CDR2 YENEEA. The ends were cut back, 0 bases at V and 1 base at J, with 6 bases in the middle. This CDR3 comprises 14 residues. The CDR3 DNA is TGTGCCAGCAGCTTAGATCTCGGGAACACTGAAGCTTTCTTT. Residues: CASSLDLGNTEAFF.